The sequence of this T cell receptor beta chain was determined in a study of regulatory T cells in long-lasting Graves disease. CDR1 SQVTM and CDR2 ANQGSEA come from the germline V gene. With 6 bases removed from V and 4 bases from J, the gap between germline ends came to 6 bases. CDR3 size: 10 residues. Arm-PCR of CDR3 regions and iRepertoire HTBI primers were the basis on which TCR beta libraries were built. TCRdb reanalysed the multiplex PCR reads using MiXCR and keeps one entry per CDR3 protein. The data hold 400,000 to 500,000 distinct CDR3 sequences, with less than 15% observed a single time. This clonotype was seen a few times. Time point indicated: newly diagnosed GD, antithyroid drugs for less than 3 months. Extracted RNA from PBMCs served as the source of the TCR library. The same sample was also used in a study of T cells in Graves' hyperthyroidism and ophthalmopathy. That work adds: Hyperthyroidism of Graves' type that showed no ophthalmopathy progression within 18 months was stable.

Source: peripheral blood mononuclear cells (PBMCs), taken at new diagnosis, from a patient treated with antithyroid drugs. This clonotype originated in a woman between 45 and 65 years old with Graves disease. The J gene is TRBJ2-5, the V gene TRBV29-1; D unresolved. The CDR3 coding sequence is TGCAGCGTAGCCGCAGAGACCCAGTACTTC. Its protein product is CSVAAETQYF.